What follows is one T cell receptor (beta chain) and its context. This record comes from a study of blood T cell repertoires in COVID-19. For the study at large: Spain, Italy and the United States supplied samples that represented acute and convalescent COVID-19. T cells, B-cell-depleted T cells, or PBMCs provided the cDNA or gDNA that served as material.

Those who participated ranged in age from about 18 to 89 years and resided in around 22 US areas. In the authors' workflow: Estimation of nucleated cell counts relied on the amplification of reference gene primers. This table comes from immunoSEQ multiplex PCR, and its TCRdb copy is limited to in-frame clones, with some not included. That table furnishes V, J and clone size, whereas the DNA furnished D and trimming. The data show almost 400,000 clones, around 89% seen once. Sequences were obtained from PBMCs or T cells enriched from blood (not recorded which). The clonotype comes from a woman in her thirties with acute COVID-19.

Here the CDR3 DNA reads TGTGCCATCAGTGAGTCCGCGGACAGGAACCAGCCCCAGCATTTT. This translates into CAISESADRNQPQHF. The genes are TRBV10-3 and TRBJ1-5, with TRBD1 identical over 7 bases. Germline loops: CDR1 ENHRY, CDR2 SYGVKD. The CDR3 runs 15 residues. J lost 7 bases, V lost 0 bases, and 6 bases had no gene match.